This T cell receptor beta chain was sequenced for a study of T-cell memory formation after mild COVID-19. Background on the study: Across donors, TCR clusters were largely donor specific.

The study's findings and limits: Clones from the second wave (peaking day 37) had unconfirmed SARS-CoV-2 specificity.

The length of the CDR3 is 13 residues. V lost 2 bases and J 4 bases, leaving 8 bases between the germline ends. TCRdb redid the calling of the 5' RACE reads with MiXCR, one entry per CDR3 protein. The sample lists around 250,000 distinct CDR3 sequences, approximately 9% seen once, with around 20% in the top ten. This clonotype was recorded at least ten times. The antigen remains undetermined. This TCR derives from a man between 18 and 29 years old who had mild COVID-19 (a few samples of this study predate the infection). Cell type and time point are not known. The chain links TRBV12-3 or TRBV12-4 to TRBJ2-5; D unresolved. The sequenced material came from PBMCs or a T cell subset sorted from them (not recorded which). The CDR3 DNA reads as TGTGCCAGCAGTTTAAACAGATTAGAGACCCAGTACTTC. This codes for CASSLNRLETQYF.